This TCR beta chain was sequenced for a study of T cell responses to AZD1222 COVID-19 vaccine. Study details: Second doses at about 4 or about 12 weeks were pooled.

Findings and caveats of the study: Spike-wide vaccine-associated CD4 TCRs dominated at 160-218 and 743-854. Scientists sampled the repertoires only once the peak T cell response had passed. Targeting of unmutated variant regions was reportedly seen in nearly half of spike-specific TCRs.

The germline gives CDR1 SGHDN, CDR2 FVKESK. The CDR3 runs 17 residues. Trimming stripped 4 bases from V and 2 bases from J, with 18 bases between. On this clone itself: Its antigen is undetermined.

TCRdb's copy holds only in-frame clones and misses some; the assay was immunoSEQ multiplex PCR. The data hold over 25,000 clones, with about 77% observed a single time. J is TRBJ2-1 and V is TRBV14, with D perhaps TRBD1 or TRBD2 (5 bases each). The TCR sequence derives from an adult in good health. This specimen consisted of peripheral blood, obtained on day 0 of AZD1222 vaccination. The CDR3 protein is CASSLLKGPNTYNEQFF. Written as DNA, the CDR3 is TGTGCCAGCAGCCTTCTCAAGGGACCGAATACCTACAATGAGCAGTTCTTC. Full variable domain (missing parts from reference TRBV14 and TRBJ2-1): EAGVTQFPSHSVIEKGQTVTLRCDPISGHDNLYWYRRVMGKEIKFLLHFVKESKQDESGMPNNRFLAERTGGTYSTLKVQPAELEDSGVYFCASSLLKGPNTYNEQFFGPGTRLTVL.